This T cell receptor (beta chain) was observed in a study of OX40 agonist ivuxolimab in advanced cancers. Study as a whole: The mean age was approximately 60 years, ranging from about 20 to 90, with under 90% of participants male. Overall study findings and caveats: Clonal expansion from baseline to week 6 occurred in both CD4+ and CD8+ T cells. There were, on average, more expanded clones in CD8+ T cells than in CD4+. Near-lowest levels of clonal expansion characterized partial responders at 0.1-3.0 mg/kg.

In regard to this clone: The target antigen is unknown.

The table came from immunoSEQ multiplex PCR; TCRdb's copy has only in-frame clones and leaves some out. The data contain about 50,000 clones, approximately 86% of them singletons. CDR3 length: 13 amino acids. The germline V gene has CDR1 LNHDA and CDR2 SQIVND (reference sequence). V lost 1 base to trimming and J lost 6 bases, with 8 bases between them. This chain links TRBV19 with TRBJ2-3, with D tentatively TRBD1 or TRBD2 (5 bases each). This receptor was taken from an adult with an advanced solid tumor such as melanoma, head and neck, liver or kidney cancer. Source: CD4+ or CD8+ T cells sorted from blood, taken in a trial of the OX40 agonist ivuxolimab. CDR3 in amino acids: CASSIGGWDTQYF. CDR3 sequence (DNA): TGTGCCAGTAGTATAGGGGGGTGGGATACGCAGTATTTT.